The source of this T cell receptor beta chain is a study of T-cell reconstitution after alpha-beta-depleted transplantation in children. Study observations and caveats: Day-60 TCRbeta diversity that was high in some patients was derived from surviving recipient T cells and thymic progenitors. Alpha-beta T cells about two months after transplant reportedly derived from several hundred expanded graft clones. Fresh T-cell production supplied most of the T-cell counts and diversity seen one year after transplant.

Germline V lookup: CDR1 SQVTM, CDR2 ANQGSEA. The V segment lost 8 bases and the J segment 2 bases; nucleotides outside the gene matches: 4. This CDR3 is 12 amino acids long. Preparation of the TCRbeta library used unique molecular identifiers. TCRdb reprocessed the PCR reads via MiXCR and lists one record per CDR3 protein. Here the sample spans more than 200,000 distinct CDR3 sequences, about 26% being singletons. This clonotype was observed many times. What it binds is not known. The clonotype originates from a girl aged 2-10 years with Fanconi anemia, due to receive a stem cell transplant. The chain has TRBV29-1 and TRBJ2-3; TRBD1 matches 7 bases. This sample comprised PBMCs, obtained before TCRalphabeta/CD19-depleted stem cell transplant. The CDR3 region is CSLTGTTDTQYF. DNA of the CDR3: TGCAGCTTGACAGGGACCACAGATACGCAGTATTTT.